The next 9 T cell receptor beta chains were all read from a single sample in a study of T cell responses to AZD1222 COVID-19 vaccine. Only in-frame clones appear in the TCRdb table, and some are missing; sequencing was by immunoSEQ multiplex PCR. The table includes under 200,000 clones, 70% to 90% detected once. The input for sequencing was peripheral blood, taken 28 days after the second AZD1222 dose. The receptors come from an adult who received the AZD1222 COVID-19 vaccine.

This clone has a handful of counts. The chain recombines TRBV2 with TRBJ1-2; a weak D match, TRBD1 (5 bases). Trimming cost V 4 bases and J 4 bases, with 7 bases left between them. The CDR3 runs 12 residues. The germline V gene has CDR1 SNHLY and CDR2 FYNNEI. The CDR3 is CASSGTRYGYTF. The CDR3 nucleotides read TGTGCCAGCAGTGGGACACGCTATGGCTACACCTTC.

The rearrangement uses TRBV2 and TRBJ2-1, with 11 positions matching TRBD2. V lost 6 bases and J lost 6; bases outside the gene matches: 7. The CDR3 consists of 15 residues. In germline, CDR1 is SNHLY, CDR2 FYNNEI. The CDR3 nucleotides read TGTGCCAGCAGCAGTACGGGACTAGCGGTCAATGAGCAGTTCTTC. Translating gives CASSSTGLAVNEQFF.

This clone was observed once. Here the CDR3 DNA reads TGTGCCAGCAGATGGGAGAGGGGCGGCGAGCAGTTCTTC. It encodes CASRWERGGEQFF. The rearrangement links TRBV5-6 to TRBJ2-1; D tentatively reads TRBD1 or TRBD2 (5 bases each). This CDR3 has 13 residues. V was trimmed by 5 bases and J by 10 bases, leaving 16 bases between them. Germline V gives CDR1 SGHDT, CDR2 YYEEEE. The complete variable domain, with remaining parts taken from reference TRBV5-6 and TRBJ2-1, reads DAGVTQSPTHLIKTRGQQVTLRCSPKSGHDTVSWYQQALGQGPQFIFQYYEEEERQRGNFPDRFSGHQFPNYSSELNVNALLLGDSALYLCASRWERGGEQFFGPGTRLTVL.

The CDR3, as DNA: TGTGCCAGCAGTGGACTAGCGGGCAGCACAGATACGCAGTATTTT. This codes for CASSGLAGSTDTQYF. The chain couples TRBV2 to TRBJ2-3; TRBD2 matches at 10 bases. CDR1 and CDR2 (germline): SNHLY, FYNNEI. V shed 4 bases and J 0 bases; nucleotides not matched to a gene: 1. The CDR3 length is 15 residues.

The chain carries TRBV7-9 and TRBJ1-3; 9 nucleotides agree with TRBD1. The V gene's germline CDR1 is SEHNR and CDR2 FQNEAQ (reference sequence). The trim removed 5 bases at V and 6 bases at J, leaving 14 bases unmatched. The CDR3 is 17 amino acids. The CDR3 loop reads CASSPPSPGQGTNTIYF. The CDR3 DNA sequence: TGTGCCAGCAGCCCTCCGTCTCCTGGACAGGGGACAAACACCATATATTTT.

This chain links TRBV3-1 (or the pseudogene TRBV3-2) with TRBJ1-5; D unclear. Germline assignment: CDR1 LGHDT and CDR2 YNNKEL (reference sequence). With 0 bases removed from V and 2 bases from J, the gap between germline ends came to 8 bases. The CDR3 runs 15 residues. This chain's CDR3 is CASSQDAQGNQPQHF. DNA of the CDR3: TGTGCCAGCAGCCAAGATGCCCAGGGCAATCAGCCCCAGCATTTT.

The CDR3 sequence is CASSLRIMRNEQFF. CDR3 nucleotides: TGTGCCAGTAGTCTCCGTATCATGCGCAATGAGCAGTTCTTC. V usage is TRBV19 and J usage is TRBJ2-1; the D is unclear. Germline loops: CDR1 LNHDA, CDR2 SQIVND (reference sequence). This CDR3 region has 14 residues. V was trimmed by 5 bases and J by 6 bases, leaving 14 bases between them.

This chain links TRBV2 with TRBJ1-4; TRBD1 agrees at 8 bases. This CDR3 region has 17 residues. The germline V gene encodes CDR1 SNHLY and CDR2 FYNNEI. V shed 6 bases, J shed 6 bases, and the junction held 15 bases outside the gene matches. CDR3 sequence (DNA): TGTGCCAGCAGCGCCCGGACAGGGCTTGATAGTGATGAAAAACTGTTTTTT. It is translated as CASSARTGLDSDEKLFF.

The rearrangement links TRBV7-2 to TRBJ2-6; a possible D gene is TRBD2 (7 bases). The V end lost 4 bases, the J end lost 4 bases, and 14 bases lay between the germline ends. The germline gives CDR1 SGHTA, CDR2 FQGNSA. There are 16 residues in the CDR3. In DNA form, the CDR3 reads TGTGCCAGCAGCTCTTGGGGGGGGACAGGGGCCAACGTCCTGACTTTC. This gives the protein CASSSWGGTGANVLTF.